Sequencing of this T cell receptor (beta chain) was carried out in a study of T-cell reconstitution after alpha-beta-depleted transplantation in children listed by TCRdb under 2016. Some background on the complete study: Using TCR repertoire profiling, the study followed T-cell immune reconstitution in a quantitative way in children after TCRalphabeta/CD19-depleted allogeneic hematopoietic cell transplantation. Broader findings and caveats from the paper: The apparently early alphabetaT-cell count recovery about two months after transplant was reportedly dependent on only several hundred rapidly expanded clones derived from non-depleted graft cells. Over the following months the frequencies of hyperexpanded clones went down, and after one year T-cell counts and TCRbeta diversity were mostly credited to newly produced T cells. The high TCRbeta diversity at day 60 in some patients was ascribed to recipient T cells and intrathymic progenitors that had survived conditioning.

Preparation of the library involved PCR. TCRdb records Illumina HiSeq 2500 as the sequencer. TCR library preparation used molecular barcoding, with unique molecular identifiers applied to normalize quantification of the TCRbeta repertoire. TCRdb redid the processing of the public reads, applying fastp at Q25 and MiXCR, and retained in-frame beta chains. CDR3 protein sequences are deduplicated, and each keeps its most common genes and DNA. Across this sample there are about 150,000 distinct CDR3 sequences, with 11% seen only once. The ten top clones hold around 13% of the sample. Ten or more counts support this clonotype. Its antigen is unknown. Base qualities are not recorded, but no much larger clone differs from it by a single base. This specimen's treatment or condition label, interpreted: allogeneic hematopoietic cell transplantation with graft depleted of TCRalphabeta T cells and CD19 B cells. The children who served as transplant recipients had been given grafts of TCRalphabeta/CD19-depleted allogeneic hematopoietic cells.

CDR1 and CDR2 are drawn from the germline V gene: SGHRS, YFSETQ. The CDR3 runs 15 residues from the cysteine to the phenylalanine. CDR3 DNA only is kept here, 45 bases in frame from base 1. The V and J ends are trimmed by 4 bases and 4 bases, leaving 17 bases between them. This chain joins TRBV5-1 to TRBJ2-5; matching of 6 bases hints at TRBD1 as the D gene. The receptor was isolated from a boy aged 2 to 10 with acute myeloid leukemia, due to receive a stem cell transplant. The material sequenced was PBMCs, taken before TCRalphabeta/CD19-depleted stem cell transplant. The nucleotide sequence reads as follows: TGCGCCAGCAGCGATTTTGGATGGGGGCGAGAGACCCAGTACTTC. Its protein is CASSDFGWGRETQYF.